Presented here are 15 T cell receptor beta chains from one specimen sequenced in a study of T cell responses to AZD1222 COVID-19 vaccine. Clones were sequenced by immunoSEQ multiplex PCR, and TCRdb holds only the in-frame ones, with some missing. The data contain about 100,000 clones, 88% of them singletons. This material consisted of peripheral blood, taken on day 0 of AZD1222 vaccination. The receptors stem from an adult in good health.

This chain connects TRBV28 to TRBJ1-6; 8 bases align to TRBD1. The junction had 9 bases not matched to a gene; V was cut back by 6 bases and J by 11 bases. This CDR3 spans 14 amino acids. Germline lookup yields CDR1 MDHEN and CDR2 SYDVKM. In DNA, the CDR3 is TGTGCCAGCAGCTATAGACAGGGGACGGCACCCCTCCACTTT. Its protein is CASSYRQGTAPLHF.

CDR3 nucleotide sequence: TGCGCCAGCAGCTTCGCGGGACAGGGGCAAGAGACCCAGTACTTC. Translation: CASSFAGQGQETQYF. This sequence joins TRBV5-1 and TRBJ2-5; 10 bases agree with TRBD1. CDR1 is SGHRS, CDR2 YFSETQ, per germline. CDR3 length: 15 amino acids. V gave up 2 bases and J gave up 2 bases; unmatched junction bases: 3. Supplemented by reference TRBV5-1 and TRBJ2-5, the full variable domain reads KAGVTQTPRYLIKTRGQQVTLSCSPISGHRSVSWYQQTPGQGLQFLFEYFSETQRNKGNFPGRFSGRQFSNSRSEMNVSTLELGDSALYLCASSFAGQGQETQYFGPGTRLLVL.

The chain carries TRBV3-1 (or the pseudogene TRBV3-2) and TRBJ2-2; 13 nucleotides align to TRBD2. The V gene end was trimmed by 0 bases and the J gene end by 7 bases; junction bases not matched to a gene: 5. CDR3 length: 17 residues. The germline CDR1 and CDR2 sequences are LGHDT and YNNKEL (reference sequence). In DNA form, the CDR3 reads TGTGCCAGCAGCCAAGAGGGACTAGCGGGAAGGGGCGGGGAGCTGTTTTTT. This codes for CASSQEGLAGRGGELFF.

V usage is TRBV6-6 and J usage is TRBJ2-3, with D possibly TRBD2 on 6 matching bases. The ends were cut back, 6 bases at V and 1 base at J, with 11 bases in the middle. The CDR3 sequence is 14 residues long. Germline CDR1 is MNHNY and CDR2 is SVGAGI (reference sequence). The CDR3 here is CASSLSGGTDTQYF. The CDR3, as DNA: TGTGCCAGCAGCCTTAGCGGAGGCACAGATACGCAGTATTTT.

This clone turned up a few times. The genes are TRBV2 and TRBJ2-7; no clear D gene. The V gene's germline CDR1 is SNHLY and CDR2 FYNNEI. The CDR3 spans 12 residues. V lost 4 bases to trimming and J lost 3 bases, with 7 bases between them. CDR3 residues: CASSGRSYEQYF. The DNA of the CDR3 is TGTGCCAGCAGTGGACGGAGCTACGAGCAGTACTTC.

The CDR3 is CASSLRLGTEAFF. For the CDR3, the DNA is TGTGCCAGCAGTTTAAGACTGGGCACTGAAGCTTTCTTT. The chain combines TRBV12-3 or TRBV12-4 with TRBJ1-1; D remains unclear. V lost 2 bases to trimming and J lost 4 bases, with 8 bases between them. This CDR3 comprises 13 residues.

This clone was detected once. V is TRBV11-3 and J is TRBJ2-7, with 8 bases fitting TRBD1. Germline CDR1 and CDR2: SGHNT and YENEEA. The V and J ends lost 2 bases and 5 bases, in that order; junction bases with no gene match: 14. The CDR3 covers 17 residues. The CDR3, as DNA: TGTGCCAGCAGCTTATACACCGGGACAGGCGGTTGGAACGAGCAGTACTTC. It yields the protein CASSLYTGTGGWNEQYF.

The V call is TRBV2, the J call TRBJ2-5; D may correspond to TRBD1 or TRBD2 (5 bases each). The CDR3 loop spans 14 amino acids. V was shortened by 6 bases and J by 4 bases, with 15 bases between the two germline ends. Germline V gene sequence: CDR1 SNHLY, CDR2 FYNNEI. CDR3: CASRSGTALETQYF. In nucleotides, the CDR3 is TGTGCCAGCAGATCCGGGACGGCCCTAGAGACCCAGTACTTC.

This clone appeared a single time. The V call is TRBV4-1, the J call TRBJ2-2; 9 bases map to TRBD2. Germline V gene sequence: CDR1 MGHRA, CDR2 YSYEKL. The CDR3 totals 16 residues. V shed 2 bases, J shed 6 bases, and the junction held 7 bases outside the gene matches. The CDR3 loop reads CASSQFRLAGSGELFF. CDR3 nucleotides: TGCGCCAGCAGCCAATTTAGGCTAGCGGGATCCGGGGAGCTGTTTTTT.

The chain employs TRBV7-6 and TRBJ2-2, with D possibly being TRBD1 or TRBD2 (5 bases each). Trimming removed 5 bases at V and 4 bases at J, with 14 bases between. The CDR3 has 15 residues. Germline V gene data show CDR1 as SGHVS and CDR2 as FNYEAQ. The CDR3 is CASSQRGRGTGELFF. Here the CDR3 DNA reads TGTGCCAGCAGCCAACGGGGAAGGGGCACCGGGGAGCTGTTTTTT.

The chain uses TRBV28 and TRBJ2-2; no firm D call. Deletions cut 2 bases from V and 8 bases from J, with 6 bases between. This CDR3 has 12 residues. The germline gives CDR1 MDHEN, CDR2 SYDVKM. This CDR3 reads CASSLKSGELFF. The CDR3 DNA is TGTGCCAGCAGTTTAAAGTCGGGGGAGCTGTTTTTT.

The chain employs TRBV6-4 and TRBJ2-1; 7 positions agree with TRBD1. The V gene's germline CDR1 is MRHNA and CDR2 SNTAGT. The junction had 5 bases not matched to a gene; V was cut back by 6 bases and J by 0 bases. The CDR3 is 15 amino acids. The CDR3 here is CASRQTGSSYNEQFF. DNA of the CDR3: TGTGCCAGCAGACAGACAGGGAGCTCCTACAATGAGCAGTTCTTC.

The chain joins TRBV7-8 to TRBJ2-7; the D gene could be TRBD1 or TRBD2 (5 bases each). Germline V gene sequence: CDR1 SGHVS, CDR2 FQNEAQ. CDR3 length: 14 amino acids. Trimming removed 3 bases from V and 1 base from J, with 10 bases in between. This CDR3 reads CASSFRELSYEQYF. The CDR3 DNA reads TGTGCCAGCAGCTTCAGGGAGTTATCCTACGAGCAGTACTTC. The entire variable domain, with the rest obtained from reference TRBV7-8 and TRBJ2-7, is as follows: GAGVSQSPRYKVAKRGQDVALRCDPISGHVSLFWYQQALGQGPEFLTYFQNEAQLDKSGLPSDRFFAERPEGSVSTLKIQRTQQEDSAVYLCASSFRELSYEQYFGPGTRLTVT.

The chain joins TRBV4-1 to TRBJ1-1; 9 bases match TRBD1. This CDR3 has 17 residues. Per germline, CDR1 MGHRA and CDR2 YSYEKL. The junction had 14 bases not matched to a gene; V was cut back by 1 base and J by 8 bases. The CDR3 DNA is TGCGCCAGCAGCCAAGTGAGTCGGGACAGGGCCGCACCAGAAGCTTTCTTT. Translated: CASSQVSRDRAAPEAFF.

The V call is TRBV7-8, the J call TRBJ2-7, with 7 bases that match TRBD2. Losses at the gene ends were 4 bases for V and 4 bases for J; bases not matched to a gene: 7. From germline, CDR1 is SGHVS and CDR2 FQNEAQ. This CDR3 spans 14 amino acids. CDR3 DNA: TGTGCCAGCAGCTCCTTAGGGGAGGGTTACGAGCAGTACTTC. Translation gives CASSSLGEGYEQYF.